The clone carrying this T cell receptor (beta chain) has only a few counts. The data originate from a study of cytomegalovirus exposure and HLA in healthy donors. Primers: 60 Vbeta forward and 13 Jbeta reverse. Repertoires were generated with immunoSEQ multiplex PCR, while TCRdb's copy carries only in-frame clones and drops some. This sample yields approximately 190,000 clones, of which around 80% are seen a single time; approximately 2% belongs to the top ten. Sequenced input: PBMCs. The TCR originated in a young woman in good health and CMV-seropositive.

The DNA for the CDR3 is TGTGCCAGCAGCTTAGATGGCCCTTCACCCCTCCACTTT. Translation: CASSLDGPSPLHF. This sequence joins TRBV11-1 and TRBJ1-6; D gene unclear. In germline, CDR1 is SGHAT, CDR2 FQDESV (reference sequence). This CDR3 is built from 13 residues. The V gene lost 1 base and the J gene lost 9 bases, with 7 bases spanning the gap.